This T cell receptor (beta chain) was sequenced during a study of blood T cell repertoires in COVID-19. In the study's own analysis: Estimates of nucleated cell counts were drawn from the amplification of reference gene primers. This table comes from immunoSEQ multiplex PCR, and its TCRdb copy is limited to in-frame clones, with some not included. The V and J calls and clone size were taken over from that table, and D and trimming were inferred from the DNA. The table has about 250,000 clones, 86% seen once; the top ten hold roughly a sixth. The V segment lost 8 bases and the J segment 4 bases; nucleotides outside the gene matches: 8. Germline V gene sequence: CDR1 GTSNPN, CDR2 SVGIG (reference sequence). The CDR3 is 13 residues long.

Sequenced: PBMCs or T cells enriched from blood (not recorded which). This chain links TRBV30 with TRBJ1-2; 9 bases map to TRBD1. The TCR originated in a man younger than 35 who had recovered from COVID-19. CDR3 DNA sequence: TGTGCCGGACGGGACAGGGCTATCTATGGCTACACCTTC. Translated, it gives CAGRDRAIYGYTF.